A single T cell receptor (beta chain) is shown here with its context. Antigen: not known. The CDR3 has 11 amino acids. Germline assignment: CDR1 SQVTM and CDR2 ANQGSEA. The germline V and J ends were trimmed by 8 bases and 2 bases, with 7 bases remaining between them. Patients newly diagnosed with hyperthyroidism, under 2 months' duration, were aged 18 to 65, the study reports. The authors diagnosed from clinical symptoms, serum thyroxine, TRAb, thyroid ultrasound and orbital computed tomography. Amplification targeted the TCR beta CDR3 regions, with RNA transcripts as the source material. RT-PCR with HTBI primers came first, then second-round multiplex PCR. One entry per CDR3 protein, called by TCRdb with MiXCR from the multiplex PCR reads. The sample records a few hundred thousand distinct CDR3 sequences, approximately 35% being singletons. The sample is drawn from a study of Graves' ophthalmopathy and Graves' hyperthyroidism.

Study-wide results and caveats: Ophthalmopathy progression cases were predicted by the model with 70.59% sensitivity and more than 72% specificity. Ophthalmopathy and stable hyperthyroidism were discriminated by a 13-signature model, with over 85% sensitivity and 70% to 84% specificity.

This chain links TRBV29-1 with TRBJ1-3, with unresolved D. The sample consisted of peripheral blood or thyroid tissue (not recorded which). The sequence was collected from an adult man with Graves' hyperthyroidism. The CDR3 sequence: CSFATGNTIYF. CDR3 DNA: TGCAGCTTTGCGACTGGAAACACCATATATTTT.